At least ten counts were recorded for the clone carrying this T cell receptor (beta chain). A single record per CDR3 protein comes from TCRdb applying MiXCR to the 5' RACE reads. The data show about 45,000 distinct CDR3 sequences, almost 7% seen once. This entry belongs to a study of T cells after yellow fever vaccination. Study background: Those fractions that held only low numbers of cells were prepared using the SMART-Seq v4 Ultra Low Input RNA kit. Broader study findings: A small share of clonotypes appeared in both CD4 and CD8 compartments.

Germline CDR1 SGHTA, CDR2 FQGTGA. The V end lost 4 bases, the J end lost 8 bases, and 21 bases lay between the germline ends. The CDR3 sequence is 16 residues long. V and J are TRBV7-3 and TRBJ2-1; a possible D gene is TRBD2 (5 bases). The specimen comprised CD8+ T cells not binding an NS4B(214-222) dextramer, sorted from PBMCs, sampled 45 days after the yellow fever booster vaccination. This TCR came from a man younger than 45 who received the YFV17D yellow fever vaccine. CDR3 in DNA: TGTGCCAGCAGCTCGCCTTACCATGACTATTCCTATGAGCAGTTCTTC. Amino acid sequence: CASSSPYHDYSYEQFF.